The TCR beta chain under discussion was sequenced for a study of blood T cell repertoires in COVID-19. Study summary: PBMCs, B-cell-depleted T cells, or T cells provided the cDNA or gDNA that made up the material.

About this clone itself: Germline is not matched at one junction end, which may reflect a read error. The same CDR3 arises from other DNA sequences in this sample as well.

Germline V gene data show CDR1 as SGHVS and CDR2 as FQNEAQ. The CDR3 contains 16 residues. Authors' methods: Nucleated cell number was recorded as an estimate derived from reference gene primer amplification. Produced via immunoSEQ multiplex PCR; TCRdb's table is partial and in-frame only. Clone size and V and J calls were adopted from that table, with D and trimming inferred from the DNA. Of roughly 200,000 clones listed, approximately 81% are singletons. V gene TRBV7-8 combines with J gene TRBJ2-1; the D gene is possibly TRBD2 (7 bases). Specimen: peripheral blood. The TCR comes from a person aged 65 to 85 with COVID-19, enrolled during active disease. The CDR3 protein is CASSLASGARGHEQFF. Here the CDR3 DNA reads TGTGCCAGTAGCTTAGCAAGCGGGGCCCGGGGGCATGAGCAGTTCTTC.